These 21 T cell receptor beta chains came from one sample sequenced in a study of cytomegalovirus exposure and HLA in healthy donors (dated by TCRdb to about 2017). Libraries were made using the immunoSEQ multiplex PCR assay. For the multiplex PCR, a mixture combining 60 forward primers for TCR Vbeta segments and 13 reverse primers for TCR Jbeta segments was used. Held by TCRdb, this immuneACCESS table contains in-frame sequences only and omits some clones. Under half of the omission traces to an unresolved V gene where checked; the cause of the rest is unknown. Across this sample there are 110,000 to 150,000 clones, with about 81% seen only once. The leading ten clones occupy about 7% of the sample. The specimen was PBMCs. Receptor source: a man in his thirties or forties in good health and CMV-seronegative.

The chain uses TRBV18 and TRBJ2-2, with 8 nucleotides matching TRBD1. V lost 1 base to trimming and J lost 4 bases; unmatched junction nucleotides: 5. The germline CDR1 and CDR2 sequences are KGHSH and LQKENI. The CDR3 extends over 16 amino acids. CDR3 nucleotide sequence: TGTGCCAGCTCACCACAAGGACAGGGCGGCACCGGGGAGCTGTTTTTT. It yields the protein CASSPQGQGGTGELFF.

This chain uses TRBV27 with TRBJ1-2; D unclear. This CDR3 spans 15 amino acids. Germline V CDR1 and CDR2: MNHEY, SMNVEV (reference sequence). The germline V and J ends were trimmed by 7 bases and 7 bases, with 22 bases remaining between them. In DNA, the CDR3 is TGTGCCAGCACGGTGGCCGGGTCCTCTAAGCTTGGCTACACCTTC. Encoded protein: CASTVAGSSKLGYTF.

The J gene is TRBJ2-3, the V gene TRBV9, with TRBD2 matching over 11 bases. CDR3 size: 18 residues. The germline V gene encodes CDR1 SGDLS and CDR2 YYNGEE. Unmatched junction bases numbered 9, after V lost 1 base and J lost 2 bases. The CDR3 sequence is CASSVHLAGGLLTDTQYF. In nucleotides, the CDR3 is TGTGCCAGCAGCGTACATTTAGCGGGAGGGCTACTCACAGATACGCAGTATTTT.

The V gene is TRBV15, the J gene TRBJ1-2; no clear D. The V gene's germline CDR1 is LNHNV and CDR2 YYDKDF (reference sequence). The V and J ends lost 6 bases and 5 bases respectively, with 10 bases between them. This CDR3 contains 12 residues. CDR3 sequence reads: CATRAGGYGYTF. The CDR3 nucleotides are TGTGCCACCAGGGCGGGCGGTTATGGCTACACCTTC.

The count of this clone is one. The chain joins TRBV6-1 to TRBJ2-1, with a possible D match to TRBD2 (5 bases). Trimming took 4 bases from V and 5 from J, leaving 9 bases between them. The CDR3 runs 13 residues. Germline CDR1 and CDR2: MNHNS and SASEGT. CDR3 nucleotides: TGTGCCAGCAGTGGGCTGAGGGACAATGAGCAGTTCTTC. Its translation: CASSGLRDNEQFF.

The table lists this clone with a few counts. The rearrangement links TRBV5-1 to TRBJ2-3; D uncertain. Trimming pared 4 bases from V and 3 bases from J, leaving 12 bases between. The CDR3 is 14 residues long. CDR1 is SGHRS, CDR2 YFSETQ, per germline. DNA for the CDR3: TGCGCCAGCAGCGTACTACCGAGGACAGATACGCAGTATTTT. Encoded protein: CASSVLPRTDTQYF. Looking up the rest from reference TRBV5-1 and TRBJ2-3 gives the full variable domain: KAGVTQTPRYLIKTRGQQVTLSCSPISGHRSVSWYQQTPGQGLQFLFEYFSETQRNKGNFPGRFSGRQFSNSRSEMNVSTLELGDSALYLCASSVLPRTDTQYFGPGTRLTVL.

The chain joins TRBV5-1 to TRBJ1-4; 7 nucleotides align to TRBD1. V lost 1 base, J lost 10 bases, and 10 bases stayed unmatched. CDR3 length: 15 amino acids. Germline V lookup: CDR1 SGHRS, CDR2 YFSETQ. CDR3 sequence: CASSLNGGQFGKLFF. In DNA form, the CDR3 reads TGCGCCAGCAGCTTGAATGGGGGACAGTTTGGAAAACTGTTTTTT.

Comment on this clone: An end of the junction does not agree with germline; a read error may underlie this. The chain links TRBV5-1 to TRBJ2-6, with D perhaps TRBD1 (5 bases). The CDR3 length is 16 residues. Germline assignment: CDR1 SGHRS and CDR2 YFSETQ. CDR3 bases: TGCGCCAGCAGCCCCGGCGCCCGGGCTGGGGCCAACGGCCTGACTTTC. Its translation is CASSPGARAGANGLTF. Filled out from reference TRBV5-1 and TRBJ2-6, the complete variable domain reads KAGVTQTPRYLIKTRGQQVTLSCSPISGHRSVSWYQQTPGQGLQFLFEYFSETQRNKGNFPGRFSGRQFSNSRSEMNVSTLELGDSALYLCASSPGARAGANGLTFGAGSRLTVL.

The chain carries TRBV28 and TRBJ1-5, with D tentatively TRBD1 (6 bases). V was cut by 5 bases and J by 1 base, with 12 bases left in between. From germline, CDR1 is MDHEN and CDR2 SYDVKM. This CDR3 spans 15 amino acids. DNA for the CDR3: TGTGCCAGCAGTCAGGCAGGGGTCAGCAATCAGCCCCAGCATTTT. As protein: CASSQAGVSNQPQHF. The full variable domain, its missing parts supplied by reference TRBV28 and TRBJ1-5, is DVKVTQSSRYLVKRTGEKVFLECVQDMDHENMFWYRQDPGLGLRLIYFSYDVKMKEKGDIPEGYSVSREKKERFSLILESASTNQTSMYLCASSQAGVSNQPQHFGDGTRLSIL.

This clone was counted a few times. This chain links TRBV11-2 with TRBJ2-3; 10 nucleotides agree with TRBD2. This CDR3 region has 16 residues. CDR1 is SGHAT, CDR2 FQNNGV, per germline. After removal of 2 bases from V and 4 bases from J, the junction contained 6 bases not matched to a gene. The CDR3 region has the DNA TGTGCCAGCAGCTTACCCCGACTAGCGGGCGCAGATACGCAGTATTTT. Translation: CASSLPRLAGADTQYF. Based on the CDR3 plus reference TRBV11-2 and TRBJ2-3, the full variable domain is EAGVAQSPRYKIIEKRQSVAFWCNPISGHATLYWYQQILGQGPKLLIQFQNNGVVDDSQLPKDRFSAERLKGVDSTLKIQPAKLEDSAVYLCASSLPRLAGADTQYFGPGTRLTVL.

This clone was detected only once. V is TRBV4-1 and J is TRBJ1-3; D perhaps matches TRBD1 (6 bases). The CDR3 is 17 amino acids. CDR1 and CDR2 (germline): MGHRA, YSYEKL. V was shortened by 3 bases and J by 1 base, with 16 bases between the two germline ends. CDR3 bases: TGCGCCAGCAGCCAGATGCCACCAGGGGTATCTGGAAACACCATATATTTT. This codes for CASSQMPPGVSGNTIYF.

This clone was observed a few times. CDR3 sequence reads: CASRGAGELFF. As DNA, the CDR3 is TGTGCCAGCCGGGGGGCCGGGGAGCTGTTTTTT. The chain recombines TRBV7-9 with TRBJ2-2; 7 nucleotides match TRBD2. With 8 bases clipped from V and 6 bases from J, the junction kept 0 bases outside the gene matches. The CDR3 extends over 11 amino acids. Germline V gene data show CDR1 as SEHNR and CDR2 as FQNEAQ (reference sequence).

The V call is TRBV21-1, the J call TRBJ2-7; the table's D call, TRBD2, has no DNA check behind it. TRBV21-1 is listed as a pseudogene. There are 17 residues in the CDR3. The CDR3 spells CASSSSSASVGAYEQYF. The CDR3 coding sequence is TGTGCCAGCAGCTCCAGTTCCGCTTCTGTGGGAGCCTACGAGCAGTACTTC.

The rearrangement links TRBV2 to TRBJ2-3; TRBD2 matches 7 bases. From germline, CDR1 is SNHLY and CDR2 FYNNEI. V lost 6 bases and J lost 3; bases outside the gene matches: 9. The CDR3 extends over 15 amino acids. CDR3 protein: CASSLTSLRTDTQYF. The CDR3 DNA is TGTGCCAGCAGCTTGACTAGCTTAAGGACAGATACGCAGTATTTT.

CDR3 in amino acids: CATSRDLTVAGPQHF. The CDR3 DNA reads as TGTGCCACCAGCAGAGATCTAACAGTCGCCGGGCCCCAGCATTTT. V is TRBV15 and J is TRBJ1-5; no definite D call. V shed 0 bases and J shed 9 bases, with 15 bases lying between them. CDR1 LNHNV and CDR2 YYDKDF come from the germline V gene (reference sequence). CDR3 length: 15 residues. Using reference TRBV15 and TRBJ1-5 for the parts outside the CDR3, the full variable domain is DAMVIQNPRYQVTQFGKPVTLSCSQTLNHNVMYWYQQKSSQAPKLLFHYYDKDFNNEADTPDNFQSRRPNTSFCFLDIRSPGLGDTAMYLCATSRDLTVAGPQHFGDGTRLSIL.

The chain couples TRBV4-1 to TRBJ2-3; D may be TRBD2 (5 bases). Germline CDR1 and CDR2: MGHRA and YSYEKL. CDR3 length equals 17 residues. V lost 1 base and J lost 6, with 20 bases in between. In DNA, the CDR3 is TGCGCCAGCAGCCAAGGGTTCACCGCGGGCTGGCGGGATACGCAGTATTTT. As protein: CASSQGFTAGWRDTQYF.

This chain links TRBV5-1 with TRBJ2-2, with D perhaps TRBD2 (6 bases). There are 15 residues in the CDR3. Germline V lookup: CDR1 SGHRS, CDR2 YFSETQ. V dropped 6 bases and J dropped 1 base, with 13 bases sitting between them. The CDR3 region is CASTLRGVNTGELFF. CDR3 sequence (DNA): TGCGCCAGCACACTCCGCGGGGTGAACACCGGGGAGCTGTTTTTT.

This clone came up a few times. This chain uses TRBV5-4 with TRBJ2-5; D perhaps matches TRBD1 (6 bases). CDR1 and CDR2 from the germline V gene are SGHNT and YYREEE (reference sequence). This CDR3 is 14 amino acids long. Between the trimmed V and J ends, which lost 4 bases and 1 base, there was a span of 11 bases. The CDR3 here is CASSPPTGQETQYF. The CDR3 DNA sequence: TGTGCCAGCAGCCCCCCGACAGGCCAAGAGACCCAGTACTTC. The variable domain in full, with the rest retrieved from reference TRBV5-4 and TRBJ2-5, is ETGVTQSPTHLIKTRGQQVTLRCSSQSGHNTVSWYQQALGQGPQFIFQYYREEENGRGNFPPRFSGLQFPNYSSELNVNALELDDSALYLCASSPPTGQETQYFGPGTRLLVL.

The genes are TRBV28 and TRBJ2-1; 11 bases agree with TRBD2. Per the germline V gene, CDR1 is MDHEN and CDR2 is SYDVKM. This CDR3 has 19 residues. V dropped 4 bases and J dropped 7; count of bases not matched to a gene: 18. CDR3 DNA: TGTGCCAGCAGTTCCCCTCCTTTAGCGGGAGGGCCGCGGAGAAATGAGCAGTTCTTC. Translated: CASSSPPLAGGPRRNEQFF.

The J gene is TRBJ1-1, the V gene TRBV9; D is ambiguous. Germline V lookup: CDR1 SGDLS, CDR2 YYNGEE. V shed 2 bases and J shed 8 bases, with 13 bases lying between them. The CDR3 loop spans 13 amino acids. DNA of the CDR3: TGTGCCAGCAGCGTGGGCCCCTCGGTCGAAGCTTTCTTT. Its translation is CASSVGPSVEAFF.

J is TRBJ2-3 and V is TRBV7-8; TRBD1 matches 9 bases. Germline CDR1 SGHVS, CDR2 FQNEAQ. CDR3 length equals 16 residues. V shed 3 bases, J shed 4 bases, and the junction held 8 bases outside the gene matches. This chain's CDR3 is CASSLSGTGWADTQYF. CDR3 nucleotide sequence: TGTGCCAGCAGCTTGTCCGGGACAGGGTGGGCAGATACGCAGTATTTT.